A selection of T cell receptor beta chains follows, all from one sample in a study of PD-L1 blockade in urothelial cancer. Assay: immunoSEQ multiplex PCR; the TCRdb copy retains only in-frame clones and omits some. Among 57,000 or so clones listed, roughly 82% were seen once. The starting material was PBMCs, obtained around atezolizumab (anti-PD-L1) treatment. All receptors come from a man between 65 and 85 years old with urothelial cancer. Both conserved end residues are part of each CDR3. The D gene is left open where the match is weak. Only some rows state a clone size, as once, few, many or a class for expanded clones.

j_call | v_call | d_call | clone_size | cdr3_nt | cdr3_aa
TRBJ2-3 | TRBV28 | . | . | TGTGCCAGCAGGAGGGACTCAGATACGCAGTATTTT | CASRRDSDTQYF
TRBJ2-7 | TRBV27 | . | . | TGTGCCAGCAGTTTCCCCAGGGTGAGCTCCTACGAGCAGTACTTC | CASSFPRVSSYEQYF
TRBJ2-5 | TRBV30 | TRBD1 | . | TGTGCCTGGAGCCAGACAGGGGAACAGACCCAGTACTTC | CAWSQTGEQTQYF
TRBJ1-4 | TRBV15 | . | . | TGTGCCACCAGCAGAGATGAGGAAAAACTGTTTTTT | CATSRDEEKLFF
TRBJ1-2 | TRBV19 | . | . | TGTGCCAGTAGTATTGGGCCAGCCTATGGCTACACCTTC | CASSIGPAYGYTF
TRBJ1-2 | TRBV30 | . | . | TGTGCCTGGAGTGGACAGGCTTTGGGCTACACCTTC | CAWSGQALGYTF
TRBJ2-2 | TRBV9 | TRBD2 | . | TGTGCCAGCAGCTCGGGAGGACGAACAACCGGGGAGCTGTTTTTT | CASSSGGRTTGELFF
TRBJ1-4 | TRBV2 | . | . | TGTGCCAGCACTTGGTGGACCGGGGATGAAAAACTGTTTTTT | CASTWWTGDEKLFF
TRBJ1-1 | TRBV19 | . | . | TGTGCCAGTAGTATGACAGGCAACACTGAAGCTTTCTTT | CASSMTGNTEAFF
TRBJ2-3 | TRBV7-2 | . | . | TGTGCCAGCAGCTTCAGGGGCCTAAGCACAGATACGCAGTATTTT | CASSFRGLSTDTQYF
TRBJ1-2 | TRBV30 | . | once | TGTGCCTGGAGTGCCCTGGACCCGTCAGGGGTGGTCTATGGCTACACCTTC | CAWSALDPSGVVYGYTF
TRBJ1-1 | TRBV5-1 | . | . | TGCGCCAGCAGCCCTCGGGGCGTGGGGGCTCGGACTGAAGCTTTCTTT | CASSPRGVGARTEAFF
TRBJ2-7 | TRBV18 | . | . | TGTGCCAGCTCACGAGAGATTTACTACGAGCAGTACTTC | CASSREIYYEQYF
TRBJ1-2 | TRBV28 | TRBD1 | many | TGTGCCAGCGCCCGTTCCGGGACAGGGAACTATGGCTACACCTTC | CASARSGTGNYGYTF
TRBJ1-1 | TRBV5-1 | . | . | TGCGCCAGCACCCTCTCTATCCACACTGAAGCTTTCTTT | CASTLSIHTEAFF